Listed below are T cell receptor beta chains from one sample, sequenced in a study of STAT3 mutations in large granular lymphocyte leukemia. The assay was immunoSEQ multiplex PCR, and TCRdb's table has in-frame clones only and misses some. Among approximately 20,000 clones listed, approximately 90% were seen once. Sequences were obtained from peripheral blood mononuclear cells. The receptor source for this set is a man aged 55 to 70 with T-cell large granular lymphocyte leukemia. Some clones in this sample may be carry-over from other donors' samples. Each CDR3 is given with its conserved first and last residue. The order of the fields is CDR3 protein, CDR3 DNA, V gene, clone size, J gene, D gene. A D gene is named only where the DNA matches it firmly. The listing skips clone size in some rows; elsewhere it reads once, few, many or a size class.

CDR3aa: CASSTGQGQETQYF; CDR3nt: TGTGCCAGCAGTACAGGACAGGGTCAAGAGACCCAGTACTTC; v_gene: TRBV25-1; abundance: NA; j_gene: TRBJ2-5; d_gene: TRBD1
CDR3aa: CASSRANYGYTF; CDR3nt: TGCGCCAGCTCCCGGGCTAACTATGGCTACACCTTC; v_gene: TRBV4-1; abundance: NA; j_gene: TRBJ1-2; d_gene: NA
CDR3aa: CASSTGQGIGGFYEQYF; CDR3nt: TGTGCCAGTAGTACCGGACAGGGTATTGGGGGGTTCTACGAGCAGTACTTC; v_gene: TRBV19; abundance: NA; j_gene: TRBJ2-7; d_gene: TRBD1
CDR3aa: CASSDGVGEKLFF; CDR3nt: TGCGCCAGCAGCGACGGGGTGGGTGAAAAACTGTTTTTT; v_gene: TRBV5-1; abundance: NA; j_gene: TRBJ1-4; d_gene: NA
CDR3aa: CASSFRDRTQETQYF; CDR3nt: TGTGCCAGCAGTTTCCGGGACAGGACCCAAGAGACCCAGTACTTC; v_gene: TRBV6-5; abundance: NA; j_gene: TRBJ2-5; d_gene: TRBD1
CDR3aa: CASSLSGGGEQFF; CDR3nt: TGTGCCAGCAGCTTGTCAGGGGGCGGCGAGCAGTTCTTC; v_gene: TRBV5-6; abundance: NA; j_gene: TRBJ2-1; d_gene: TRBD1
CDR3aa: CAWSPGTGDDEQFF; CDR3nt: TGTGCCTGGAGCCCCGGGACAGGTGACGATGAGCAGTTCTTC; v_gene: TRBV30; abundance: NA; j_gene: TRBJ2-1; d_gene: TRBD1
CDR3aa: CATSREIRTLPLLQTQYF; CDR3nt: TGTGCCACCAGCAGAGAAATAAGGACGCTCCCCCTTTTGCAGACCCAGTACTTC; v_gene: TRBV15; abundance: NA; j_gene: TRBJ2-5; d_gene: NA
CDR3aa: CASSRTIDRGYGYTF; CDR3nt: TGTGCCAGCAGCCGGACGATAGACAGGGGTTATGGCTACACCTTC; v_gene: TRBV11-2; abundance: NA; j_gene: TRBJ1-2; d_gene: TRBD1
CDR3aa: CASSLNDGRNQPQHF; CDR3nt: TGTGCCAGCAGTTTAAATGACGGACGCAATCAGCCCCAGCATTTT; v_gene: TRBV27; abundance: NA; j_gene: TRBJ1-5; d_gene: NA
CDR3aa: CASSYSTSGRYEQYF; CDR3nt: TGTGCCAGCAGTTACTCGACTAGCGGGAGGTACGAGCAGTACTTC; v_gene: TRBV6-5; abundance: NA; j_gene: TRBJ2-7; d_gene: TRBD2
CDR3aa: CASSPSGGQETQYF; CDR3nt: TGTGCCAGCAGCCCATCGGGGGGACAAGAGACCCAGTACTTC; v_gene: TRBV5-4; abundance: NA; j_gene: TRBJ2-5; d_gene: TRBD2
CDR3aa: CASSPLGATTDTQYF; CDR3nt: TGTGCCAGCAGCCCCCTCGGAGCTACCACAGATACGCAGTATTTT; v_gene: TRBV6-6; abundance: NA; j_gene: TRBJ2-3; d_gene: NA
CDR3aa: CASSYWESSYNEQFF; CDR3nt: TGTGCCAGCAGTTATTGGGAAAGCTCCTACAATGAGCAGTTCTTC; v_gene: TRBV28; abundance: NA; j_gene: TRBJ2-1; d_gene: NA
CDR3aa: CASSDLRNQPQHF; CDR3nt: TGTGCCAGCTCCGATCTGCGTAATCAGCCCCAGCATTTT; v_gene: TRBV18; abundance: NA; j_gene: TRBJ1-5; d_gene: NA
CDR3aa: CASSPRGLAGATGELFF; CDR3nt: TGTGCCAGCAGCCCCAGGGGACTAGCGGGGGCGACCGGGGAGCTGTTTTTT; v_gene: TRBV7-3; abundance: NA; j_gene: TRBJ2-2; d_gene: TRBD2
CDR3aa: CASSHRTSGSSGELFF; CDR3nt: TGCGCCAGCAGCCACCGGACTAGCGGGAGTTCCGGGGAGCTGTTTTTT; v_gene: TRBV5-1; abundance: NA; j_gene: TRBJ2-2; d_gene: TRBD2
CDR3aa: CASSPAETGRDNKNIQYF; CDR3nt: TGCGCCAGCAGCCCTGCCGAGACAGGAAGGGATAACAAAAACATTCAGTACTTC; v_gene: TRBV4-3; abundance: once; j_gene: TRBJ2-4; d_gene: NA
CDR3aa: CSAVGGQNTDTQYF; CDR3nt: TGCAGCGCCGTGGGGGGGCAGAACACAGATACGCAGTATTTT; v_gene: TRBV29-1; abundance: NA; j_gene: TRBJ2-3; d_gene: NA
CDR3aa: CASSVQGGGYTF; CDR3nt: TGTGCCAGCAGCGTACAAGGGGGGGGCTACACCTTC; v_gene: TRBV6-5; abundance: NA; j_gene: TRBJ1-2; d_gene: NA
CDR3aa: CASSQGGARSYEQYF; CDR3nt: TGTGCCAGCAGTCAAGGGGGGGCGCGGTCCTACGAGCAGTACTTC; v_gene: TRBV6-5; abundance: NA; j_gene: TRBJ2-7; d_gene: NA
CDR3aa: CSVEDGILADEQFF; CDR3nt: TGCAGCGTTGAAGATGGGATTCTAGCGGATGAGCAGTTCTTC; v_gene: TRBV29-1; abundance: NA; j_gene: TRBJ2-1; d_gene: TRBD2
CDR3aa: CASSLVNTAYGYTF; CDR3nt: TGTGCCAGCAGCTTAGTAAATACCGCTTATGGCTACACCTTC; v_gene: TRBV7-2; abundance: NA; j_gene: TRBJ1-2; d_gene: NA
CDR3aa: CASSLAGTGGSGANVLTF; CDR3nt: TGTGCCAGCAGCTTAGCCGGGACAGGGGGCTCTGGGGCCAACGTCCTGACTTTC; v_gene: TRBV7-9; abundance: NA; j_gene: TRBJ2-6; d_gene: TRBD1
CDR3aa: CAAEYRGGNIQYF; CDR3nt: TGTGCCGCTGAATACAGGGGAGGGAACATTCAGTACTTC; v_gene: TRBV30; abundance: NA; j_gene: TRBJ2-4; d_gene: NA
CDR3aa: CASSQGTGTQPQHF; CDR3nt: TGTGCCAGCAGTCAAGGGACAGGGACTCAGCCCCAGCATTTT; v_gene: TRBV6-6; abundance: NA; j_gene: TRBJ1-5; d_gene: TRBD1
CDR3aa: CASRGLAGVYSYEQYF; CDR3nt: TGTGCCAGCAGAGGCCTAGCGGGAGTCTATTCCTACGAGCAGTACTTC; v_gene: TRBV27; abundance: NA; j_gene: TRBJ2-7; d_gene: TRBD2
CDR3aa: CASRAWGTDQETQYF; CDR3nt: TGTGCCAGCAGGGCCTGGGGGACGGACCAAGAGACCCAGTACTTC; v_gene: TRBV6-5; abundance: once; j_gene: TRBJ2-5; d_gene: NA
CDR3aa: CASSPLGQDLYGYTF; CDR3nt: TGTGCCAGCTCACCACTGGGACAGGACCTCTATGGCTACACCTTC; v_gene: TRBV18; abundance: NA; j_gene: TRBJ1-2; d_gene: TRBD1
CDR3aa: CASSGTGWNQPQHF; CDR3nt: TGTGCCAGCAGCGGGACAGGGTGGAATCAGCCCCAGCATTTT; v_gene: TRBV5-6; abundance: NA; j_gene: TRBJ1-5; d_gene: TRBD1
CDR3aa: CASSPTGGYRYEQYF; CDR3nt: TGTGCCAGCAGTCCGACTGGGGGGTACCGCTACGAGCAGTACTTC; v_gene: TRBV6-6; abundance: NA; j_gene: TRBJ2-7; d_gene: NA
CDR3aa: CAWSGIGAEPYEQYF; CDR3nt: TGTGCCTGGAGTGGTATTGGGGCCGAGCCCTACGAGCAGTACTTC; v_gene: TRBV30; abundance: NA; j_gene: TRBJ2-7; d_gene: NA
CDR3aa: CASSVGGGDDPGKQYF; CDR3nt: TGTGCCAGCAGCGTAGGGGGCGGCGATGACCCCGGGAAGCAGTACTTC; v_gene: TRBV9; abundance: once; j_gene: TRBJ2-7; d_gene: NA
CDR3aa: CASSYGGAQVEAFF; CDR3nt: TGTGCCAGCAGTTACGGGGGGGCGCAAGTGGAGGCTTTCTTT; v_gene: TRBV6-5; abundance: few; j_gene: TRBJ1-1; d_gene: NA
CDR3aa: CASRQDLEKLFF; CDR3nt: TGTGCCAGCCGACAGGACTTAGAAAAACTGTTTTTT; v_gene: TRBV7-9; abundance: NA; j_gene: TRBJ1-4; d_gene: NA
CDR3aa: CAWRPVGGRNTIYF; CDR3nt: TGTGCCTGGAGGCCGGTGGGGGGTAGAAACACCATATATTTT; v_gene: TRBV30; abundance: NA; j_gene: TRBJ1-3; d_gene: NA
CDR3aa: CASSLSRGPQETQYF; CDR3nt: TGTGCCAGCAGCTTATCGAGGGGGCCCCAAGAGACCCAGTACTTC; v_gene: TRBV7-2; abundance: NA; j_gene: TRBJ2-5; d_gene: TRBD1
CDR3aa: CASSLVAGPLEQYF; CDR3nt: TGCGCCAGCAGCTTGGTAGCGGGGCCCCTAGAGCAGTACTTC; v_gene: TRBV5-1; abundance: NA; j_gene: TRBJ2-7; d_gene: TRBD2
CDR3aa: CASSFNSQETQYF; CDR3nt: TGCGCCAGCAGCTTTAATAGCCAAGAGACCCAGTACTTC; v_gene: TRBV5-1; abundance: NA; j_gene: TRBJ2-5; d_gene: NA
CDR3aa: CASSPQATYGYTF; CDR3nt: TGTGCCAGCAGTCCCCAAGCTACCTATGGCTACACCTTC; v_gene: TRBV28; abundance: NA; j_gene: TRBJ1-2; d_gene: NA
CDR3aa: CASRRGREAGNEQFF; CDR3nt: TGTGCCAGCAGACGGGGGCGGGAGGCCGGCAATGAGCAGTTCTTC; v_gene: TRBV5-4; abundance: NA; j_gene: TRBJ2-1; d_gene: TRBD2
CDR3aa: CASRPRSSGRADTQYF; CDR3nt: TGTGCCAGCAGACCCCGGTCTAGCGGGAGGGCAGATACGCAGTATTTT; v_gene: TRBV5-5; abundance: NA; j_gene: TRBJ2-3; d_gene: TRBD2
CDR3aa: CASGREGTDTQYF; CDR3nt: TGTGCCAGCGGGCGGGAGGGCACAGATACGCAGTATTTT; v_gene: TRBV7-8; abundance: once; j_gene: TRBJ2-3; d_gene: TRBD2
CDR3aa: CASSLALGNTGELFF; CDR3nt: TGTGCCAGCAGCTTGGCCTTAGGAAACACCGGGGAGCTGTTTTTT; v_gene: TRBV5-4; abundance: NA; j_gene: TRBJ2-2; d_gene: NA
CDR3aa: CASSLRPLAANEKLFF; CDR3nt: TGCGCCAGCAGCTTACGACCTTTGGCAGCTAATGAAAAACTGTTTTTT; v_gene: TRBV5-1; abundance: NA; j_gene: TRBJ1-4; d_gene: NA
CDR3aa: CASSISGQGLSSNQPQHF; CDR3nt: TGTGCCAGTAGTATCTCCGGACAGGGGTTAAGTAGCAATCAGCCCCAGCATTTT; v_gene: TRBV19; abundance: NA; j_gene: TRBJ1-5; d_gene: TRBD1
CDR3aa: CASSQVPDADTQYF; CDR3nt: TGTGCCAGCAGCCAAGTCCCCGATGCAGATACGCAGTATTTT; v_gene: TRBV4-2; abundance: NA; j_gene: TRBJ2-3; d_gene: NA
CDR3aa: CASSIVSQGDQETQYF; CDR3nt: TGTGCCAGTAGTATAGTTTCGCAGGGGGATCAAGAGACCCAGTACTTC; v_gene: TRBV19; abundance: NA; j_gene: TRBJ2-5; d_gene: TRBD1
CDR3aa: CASSFSHLTGAAGNTIYF; CDR3nt: TGTGCCAGCAGCTTTAGCCACCTGACAGGGGCGGCAGGAAACACCATATATTTT; v_gene: TRBV7-8; abundance: NA; j_gene: TRBJ1-3; d_gene: TRBD1
CDR3aa: CASSLGQGTYNEQFF; CDR3nt: TGTGCCAGCTCACTAGGACAGGGAACCTACAATGAGCAGTTCTTC; v_gene: TRBV18; abundance: few; j_gene: TRBJ2-1; d_gene: TRBD1
CDR3aa: CASSLENRNEQFF; CDR3nt: TGTGCCAGCAGCTTAGAGAATCGCAATGAGCAGTTCTTC; v_gene: TRBV7-2; abundance: NA; j_gene: TRBJ2-1; d_gene: NA
CDR3aa: CASSSGPWNQPQHF; CDR3nt: TGTGCCAGCAGCTCCGGACCCTGGAATCAGCCCCAGCATTTT; v_gene: TRBV6-6; abundance: NA; j_gene: TRBJ1-5; d_gene: NA
CDR3aa: CASSQDVGSRNEQFF; CDR3nt: TGCGCCAGCAGCCAAGATGTGGGCAGCCGCAATGAGCAGTTCTTC; v_gene: TRBV4-3; abundance: NA; j_gene: TRBJ2-1; d_gene: NA
CDR3aa: CASSESGGQQYF; CDR3nt: TGCGCCAGCAGTGAGTCGGGCGGGCAGCAGTACTTC; v_gene: TRBV10-1; abundance: NA; j_gene: TRBJ2-7; d_gene: NA